The present T cell receptor beta chain was sequenced within a study of blood T cell repertoires in COVID-19. Study-level information: PBMCs, B-cell-depleted T cells, or T cells were the source of the cDNA or gDNA that made up the material.

V shed 1 base and J 1 base; nucleotides not matched to a gene: 0. Germline loops: CDR1 LGHDT, CDR2 YNNKEL (reference sequence). CDR3 length: 14 residues. The authors' processing: Nucleated cell counts were estimated from reference gene primer amplification. Produced via immunoSEQ multiplex PCR; TCRdb's table is partial and in-frame only. The DNA was the basis for D and trimming; V, J and clone size are from that table. The sample has about 130,000 clones, roughly four fifths seen once. Sequencing used peripheral blood. J is TRBJ1-1 and V is TRBV3-1 (or the pseudogene TRBV3-2); 7 bases are shared with TRBD1. The clonotype originates from a human donor in a cohort sampled during active COVID-19. This chain's CDR3 is CASSQGTGNTEAFF. DNA of the CDR3: TGTGCCAGCAGCCAAGGGACAGGGAACACTGAAGCTTTCTTT.